Sequencing of this T cell receptor beta chain was carried out in a study of response to subunit inactivated influenza vaccine. Study-level findings and limits: The authors suggested that few new T cells are recruited per seasonal influenza vaccination.

Trimming left V 0 bases short and J 6 bases short, with 11 bases between. Germline V CDR1 and CDR2: SGDLS, YYNGEE. This CDR3 has 14 residues. TCRdb independently ran MiXCR on the RT-PCR reads; one entry per CDR3 protein. The table has around 490,000 distinct CDR3 sequences, less than 8% seen once. This clonotype was seen many times. Antigen specificity is unknown. The sequencing used PBMCs from blood, collected roughly 24 months after vaccination. The chain has TRBV9 and TRBJ2-3; possibly TRBD1 for D (6 bases). The TCR sequence derives from a man between 50 and 75 years old who received an inactivated influenza vaccine. CDR3: CASSVVGGGDTQYF. The CDR3 DNA is TGTGCCAGCAGCGTAGTAGGGGGTGGGGATACGCAGTATTTT.